Listed below are T cell receptor beta chains from one sample, sequenced in a study of early T cells in non-severe SARS-CoV-2 infection. TCRdb reanalysed the 5' RACE reads using MiXCR and keeps one entry per CDR3 protein. The profile shows around 98,000 distinct CDR3 sequences, approximately 10% of them singletons. Input material: whole blood. These receptors were obtained from an adult who was a healthcare worker with PCR-confirmed SARS-CoV-2 infection or an uninfected control (not recorded which). Each CDR3 is given with its conserved first and last residue. A D gene is named only where the DNA matches it firmly. Where a row states a size, it is once, few, many or the class of an expanded clone; other rows omit it.

v_call	j_call	clone_size	d_call	cdr3_aa	cdr3_nt
TRBV27	TRBJ1-1	many	NA	CASRGGNAEAFF	TGTGCCAGCCGTGGGGGGAACGCTGAAGCTTTCTTT
TRBV5-4	TRBJ1-6	many	NA	CASSLGISDSPLHF	TGTGCCAGCAGCTTGGGTATATCGGATTCACCCCTCCACTTT
TRBV12-3/TRBV12-4	TRBJ2-7	many	TRBD2	CASSPGTSGSWEQYF	TGTGCCAGCAGTCCAGGGACTAGCGGGAGTTGGGAGCAGTACTTC
TRBV3-1	TRBJ2-7	NA	TRBD2	CASSRTSGYDSYEQYF	TGTGCCAGCAGCCGCACTAGCGGATACGATTCCTACGAGCAGTACTTC
TRBV5-1	TRBJ2-5	few	TRBD2	CASSPRGLAGGETQYF	TGCGCCAGCAGCCCCCGAGGACTAGCGGGGGGAGAGACCCAGTACTTC
TRBV11-2	TRBJ2-3	NA	NA	CASSLERGLDTQYF	TGTGCCAGCAGCTTAGAGCGGGGGCTAGATACGCAGTATTTT
TRBV15	TRBJ1-1	many	NA	CATSRDFRALNTEAFF	TGTGCCACCAGCAGAGATTTCAGAGCCTTGAACACTGAAGCTTTCTTT
TRBV27	TRBJ2-6	few	NA	CASSQTPSGANVLTF	TGTGCCAGCAGTCAAACCCCCTCTGGGGCCAACGTCCTGACTTTC
TRBV12-3/TRBV12-4	TRBJ2-7	NA	NA	CASSSLPIAYEQYF	TGTGCCAGCAGTTCCCTCCCTATAGCCTACGAGCAGTACTTC
TRBV20-1	TRBJ2-5	many	NA	CSARSRAYQETQYF	TGCAGTGCTAGATCGCGGGCCTACCAAGAGACCCAGTACTTC
TRBV20-1	TRBJ2-1	few	TRBD2	CSATELAEHYNEQFF	TGCAGTGCTACCGAACTAGCGGAGCACTACAATGAGCAGTTCTTC
TRBV7-2	TRBJ2-3	many	NA	CASSLVGTDTQYF	TGTGCCAGCAGCTTAGTGGGCACAGATACGCAGTATTTT
TRBV12-5	TRBJ2-3	many	TRBD2	CASGFTGTSARTDTQYF	TGTGCTAGTGGTTTTACCGGGACTAGCGCACGCACAGATACGCAGTATTTT
TRBV7-2	TRBJ2-2	NA	TRBD2	CASSLRLAGYTGELFF	TGTGCCAGCAGCTTACGGCTAGCGGGGTACACCGGGGAGCTGTTTTTT
TRBV20-1	TRBJ2-5	few	TRBD2	CSARDSGGKEETQYF	TGCAGTGCTAGAGATTCGGGGGGGAAGGAAGAGACCCAGTACTTC
TRBV20-1	TRBJ2-3	many	TRBD2	CSARPSRGGPDTQYF	TGCAGTGCTAGGCCGTCGCGGGGGGGCCCAGATACGCAGTATTTT
TRBV2	TRBJ2-5	few	NA	CASDPGAETQYF	TGTGCCAGTGATCCCGGGGCCGAGACCCAGTACTTC
TRBV4-2	TRBJ1-1	few	TRBD1	CASSQSGGHTEAFF	TGTGCCAGCAGCCAATCAGGGGGTCACACTGAAGCTTTCTTT
TRBV20-1	TRBJ2-5	few	NA	CSAPDLTGETQYF	TGCAGTGCTCCGGACTTAACCGGGGAGACCCAGTACTTC
TRBV28	TRBJ2-7	few	TRBD1	CASSSRQGKAYF	TGTGCCAGCAGCTCCCGACAGGGCAAAGCGTACTTC
TRBV5-1	TRBJ2-5	many	TRBD2	CASSLGLAALQETQYF	TGCGCCAGCAGCTTGGGACTAGCGGCTCTCCAAGAGACCCAGTACTTC
TRBV18	TRBJ1-5	NA	NA	CASSPTAHSNQPQHF	TGTGCCAGCTCACCGACAGCACATAGCAATCAGCCCCAGCATTTT
TRBV6-5	TRBJ2-7	many	NA	CASSQPVQGEQYF	TGTGCCAGCAGTCAACCCGTCCAGGGCGAGCAGTACTTC
TRBV7-2	TRBJ2-1	NA	TRBD2	CASSSGGTSYNEQFF	TGTGCCAGCAGCTCCGGGGGGACCTCCTACAATGAGCAGTTCTTC